Listed here are 22 T cell receptor beta chains from one sample, sequenced in a study of T-cell memory formation after mild COVID-19. Using its own MiXCR run on the 5' RACE reads, TCRdb lists one record per CDR3 protein. The sample consists of 100,000 to 150,000 distinct CDR3 sequences, less than 6.5% of them appearing once. Source material: PBMCs or a T cell subset sorted from them (not recorded which). The receptors derive from an adult woman who had mild COVID-19 (a few samples of this study predate the infection). Cell type and time point are not known.

This clonotype was observed many times. The chain couples TRBV7-2 to TRBJ2-3; the D gene is possibly TRBD2 (6 bases). From germline, CDR1 is SGHTA and CDR2 FQGNSA. V lost 3 bases and J lost 6, with 13 bases in between. The CDR3 covers 14 residues. The CDR3 here is CASSLGPSGDTQYF. Written as DNA, the CDR3 is TGTGCCAGCAGCTTGGGCCCCAGCGGGGATACGCAGTATTTT.

This clonotype appeared a few times. The V call is TRBV28, the J call TRBJ1-1; 9 nucleotides match TRBD1. The germline V gene encodes CDR1 MDHEN and CDR2 SYDVKM. The CDR3 totals 16 residues. After removal of 6 bases from V and 2 bases from J, the junction contained 10 bases not matched to a gene. CDR3 loop: CASSKQGAGINTEAFF. CDR3 sequence (DNA): TGTGCCAGCAGCAAACAGGGGGCCGGGATAAACACTGAAGCTTTCTTT.

The chain couples TRBV5-1 to TRBJ2-2; D is possibly TRBD1 (6 bases). The germline V gene encodes CDR1 SGHRS and CDR2 YFSETQ. CDR3 length equals 13 residues. The ends were cut back, 4 bases at V and 4 bases at J, with 8 bases in the middle. CDR3 loop: CASSQQGTGELFF. The CDR3 DNA follows: TGCGCCAGCAGCCAACAGGGCACCGGGGAGCTGTTTTTT.

This clonotype has only a few counts. The chain couples TRBV30 to TRBJ2-7, with 7 bases that match TRBD2. The V gene end was trimmed by 4 bases and the J gene end by 4 bases; junction bases not matched to a gene: 13. CDR3 length: 15 residues. CDR1 and CDR2 (germline): GTSNPN, SVGIG (reference sequence). CDR3 sequence (DNA): TGTGCCTGGAAAATGGTGGGGCTAGCGGTTTACGAGCAGTACTTC. The encoded protein is CAWKMVGLAVYEQYF.

This clonotype was picked up many times. The chain uses TRBV7-8 and TRBJ2-1; D is uncertain. There are 12 residues in the CDR3. Between the trimmed V and J ends, which lost 5 bases and 5 bases, there was a span of 7 bases. Germline V gene data show CDR1 as SGHVS and CDR2 as FQNEAQ. CDR3 nucleotides: TGTGCCAGCAGCCACGGGCACAATGAGCAGTTCTTC. This codes for CASSHGHNEQFF.

The chain couples TRBV4-1 to TRBJ1-2; D call uncertain. Germline CDR1 MGHRA, CDR2 YSYEKL. The CDR3 consists of 13 residues. Trimming pared 3 bases from V and 8 bases from J, leaving 13 bases between. As DNA, the CDR3 is TGCGCCAGCAGCCAGCTCGGAATGAGGGGCTACACCTTC. Translation gives CASSQLGMRGYTF.

This clonotype has at least ten counts. The chain employs TRBV20-1 and TRBJ2-1; the D is unclear. Germline CDR1 reads DFQATT; CDR2 reads SNEGSKA (reference sequence). V lost 4 bases, J lost 5 bases, and 6 bases lay in between. CDR3 length: 11 residues. This chain's CDR3 is CSATSDNEQFF. CDR3 bases: TGCAGTGCTACCAGCGACAATGAGCAGTTCTTC.

This clonotype was observed many times. CDR3 bases: TGCGCCAGCAGCCTTCCCGGGACAGGGGGCTGGTCCTACGAGCAGTACTTC. Translation: CASSLPGTGGWSYEQYF. The rearrangement joins TRBV5-1 to TRBJ2-7; 12 bases line up with TRBD1. CDR3 length: 17 residues. Germline CDR1 SGHRS, CDR2 YFSETQ. V lost 4 bases and J lost 1; bases outside the gene matches: 9. Combining the CDR3 with reference TRBV5-1 and TRBJ2-7 gives the whole variable domain KAGVTQTPRYLIKTRGQQVTLSCSPISGHRSVSWYQQTPGQGLQFLFEYFSETQRNKGNFPGRFSGRQFSNSRSEMNVSTLELGDSALYLCASSLPGTGGWSYEQYFGPGTRLTVT.

This clonotype was detected many times. The DNA of the CDR3 is TGCGCCAGCAGCCAAACCGGGGCAATCCAAGAGACCCAGTACTTC. Translation: CASSQTGAIQETQYF. The chain combines TRBV4-3 with TRBJ2-5; either TRBD1 or TRBD2 may fit D (5 bases each). Trimming shortened V by 2 bases and J by 1 base, and 11 bases separated the two germline ends. The CDR3 extends over 15 amino acids. Germline CDR1 reads LGHNA; CDR2 reads YSLEER.

This clonotype appeared a single time. V is TRBV28 and J is TRBJ2-7; D is ambiguous. The CDR3 spans 12 residues. The V and J ends lost 6 bases and 3 bases respectively, with 9 bases between them. Germline V gives CDR1 MDHEN, CDR2 SYDVKM. CDR3: CASRSFGYEQYF. CDR3 coding DNA: TGTGCCAGCAGATCGTTCGGCTACGAGCAGTACTTC. The complete variable domain, with remaining parts taken from reference TRBV28 and TRBJ2-7, reads DVKVTQSSRYLVKRTGEKVFLECVQDMDHENMFWYRQDPGLGLRLIYFSYDVKMKEKGDIPEGYSVSREKKERFSLILESASTNQTSMYLCASRSFGYEQYFGPGTRLTVT.

This clonotype came up a few times. V gene TRBV10-3 combines with J gene TRBJ2-7, with 12 bases that match TRBD2. With V trimmed by 5 bases and J by 5 bases, 4 bases remained unmatched. Germline CDR1 and CDR2: ENHRY and SYGVKD. This CDR3 is built from 14 residues. The CDR3 protein is CAISRLAGDNEQYF. CDR3 bases: TGTGCCATCAGTCGACTAGCGGGAGATAACGAGCAGTACTTC.

This clonotype has more than one count but fewer than ten. This chain connects TRBV18 to TRBJ1-1; 10 bases align to TRBD1. The CDR3 is 13 amino acids. CDR1 is KGHSH and CDR2 is LQKENI in the germline V gene. Trimming at V came to 6 bases and at J to 5 bases, leaving 3 bases not matched to a gene. The CDR3 sequence is CASSWDRGTEAFF. The CDR3 DNA is TGTGCCAGCTCCTGGGACAGGGGTACTGAAGCTTTCTTT.

This chain connects TRBV19 to TRBJ2-7, with TRBD1 matching 10 bases. CDR1 LNHDA and CDR2 SQIVND come from the germline V gene (reference sequence). The CDR3 extends over 16 amino acids. V shed 4 bases, J shed 3 bases, and the junction held 9 bases outside the gene matches. The CDR3 nucleotides are TGTGCCAGTAGTACCGCGGGACAGGGGAAAGACTACGAGCAGTACTTC. The encoded protein is CASSTAGQGKDYEQYF.

This clonotype was detected only a few times. V is TRBV5-1 and J is TRBJ2-5, with 8 positions matching TRBD1. Per the germline V gene, CDR1 is SGHRS and CDR2 is YFSETQ. The CDR3 runs to 16 residues. Losses at the gene ends were 1 base for V and 6 bases for J; bases not matched to a gene: 11. The CDR3 region has the DNA TGCGCCAGCAGCTTGCAGGACAGGGCCGCGGGCCAGACCCAGTACTTC. This gives the protein CASSLQDRAAGQTQYF.

This clonotype came up many times. This sequence joins TRBV11-2 and TRBJ2-5; D not resolved. The germline gives CDR1 SGHAT, CDR2 FQNNGV. The CDR3 spans 13 residues. The V gene lost 1 base and the J gene lost 3 bases, with 6 bases spanning the gap. This CDR3 reads CASSLGQKETQYF. In nucleotides, the CDR3 is TGTGCCAGCAGCTTAGGCCAGAAAGAGACCCAGTACTTC.

There are a few counts of this clonotype. V is TRBV7-6 and J is TRBJ2-2; a possible D gene is TRBD2 (6 bases). V was cut by 0 bases and J by 2 bases, with 10 bases left in between. The CDR3 runs to 16 residues. Germline V gene data show CDR1 as SGHVS and CDR2 as FNYEAQ. CDR3 protein: CASSLAGRRNTGELFF. The DNA for the CDR3 is TGTGCCAGCAGCTTAGCCGGGAGACGAAACACCGGGGAGCTGTTTTTT.

This clonotype was picked up a small number of times. This chain links TRBV19 with TRBJ1-2; possible D gene TRBD1, 5 bases. The length of the CDR3 is 13 residues. The V end was cut by 5 bases, the J end by 6 bases, with 13 bases between. From germline, CDR1 is LNHDA and CDR2 SQIVND (reference sequence). The CDR3 DNA is TGTGCCAGTAGTCCCCGGGGGGGGAATGGCTACACCTTC. It specifies CASSPRGGNGYTF.

V usage is TRBV6-1 and J usage is TRBJ2-7; 9 nucleotides line up with TRBD1. The CDR3 covers 14 residues. V lost 6 bases to trimming and J lost 12 bases; unmatched junction nucleotides: 15. Germline V gene data show CDR1 as MNHNS and CDR2 as SASEGT. The CDR3 is CASSDNQPGQGPYF. In DNA form, the CDR3 reads TGTGCCAGCAGCGATAACCAGCCAGGACAGGGGCCGTACTTC.

There are a few counts of this clonotype. V usage is TRBV9 and J usage is TRBJ2-1, with TRBD2 matching over 10 bases. The CDR3 loop spans 13 amino acids. Trimming removed 6 bases from V and 5 bases from J; junction bases left unmatched: 2. Per the germline V gene, CDR1 is SGDLS and CDR2 is YYNGEE. The CDR3 DNA sequence: TGTGCCAGCAAGCGGGAGGGAAACAATGAGCAGTTCTTC. It is translated as CASKREGNNEQFF.

This clonotype was seen at least ten times. V is TRBV5-1 and J is TRBJ1-2; D gene ambiguous. The CDR3 runs to 13 residues. CDR1 is SGHRS, CDR2 YFSETQ, per germline. V lost 5 bases to trimming and J lost 6 bases, with 14 bases between them. Written as DNA, the CDR3 is TGCGCCAGCAGAACCCTTCCAGAGGATGGCTACACCTTC. Residues: CASRTLPEDGYTF. Looking up the rest from reference TRBV5-1 and TRBJ1-2 gives the full variable domain: KAGVTQTPRYLIKTRGQQVTLSCSPISGHRSVSWYQQTPGQGLQFLFEYFSETQRNKGNFPGRFSGRQFSNSRSEMNVSTLELGDSALYLCASRTLPEDGYTFGSGTRLTVV.

This clonotype was picked up a small number of times. J is TRBJ1-2 and V is TRBV5-1; no clear D. V was trimmed by 0 bases and J by 2 bases, leaving 8 bases between them. CDR3 size: 14 residues. Per the germline V gene, CDR1 is SGHRS and CDR2 is YFSETQ. CDR3 region: CASSLAQKNYGYTF. The CDR3 region has the DNA TGCGCCAGCAGCTTGGCGCAGAAGAACTATGGCTACACCTTC. The variable domain in full, with the rest retrieved from reference TRBV5-1 and TRBJ1-2, is KAGVTQTPRYLIKTRGQQVTLSCSPISGHRSVSWYQQTPGQGLQFLFEYFSETQRNKGNFPGRFSGRQFSNSRSEMNVSTLELGDSALYLCASSLAQKNYGYTFGSGTRLTVV.

This clonotype came up a few times. The CDR3 loop is CASSGDRAAGNTIYF. CDR3 DNA sequence: TGTGCCAGCAGCGGCGACAGGGCGGCTGGAAACACCATATATTTT. V gene TRBV7-9 combines with J gene TRBJ1-3; 7 bases line up with TRBD1. The V gene end was trimmed by 5 bases and the J gene end by 2 bases; junction bases not matched to a gene: 6. The V gene's germline CDR1 is SEHNR and CDR2 FQNEAQ (reference sequence). The CDR3 covers 15 residues.